The rows below give T cell receptor beta chains drawn from one sample of a study of T cells after yellow fever vaccination. TCRdb re-called the 5' RACE reads through MiXCR, storing one row per CDR3 protein. The sample lists over 300,000 distinct CDR3 sequences, about 4% occurring once. Material: PBMCs, obtained 5 days after the yellow fever booster vaccination. Every receptor here comes from a man aged 18 to 30 who received the YFV17D yellow fever vaccine. Each CDR3 is given with its conserved first and last residue. Fields, in order: V gene, J gene, clone size, D gene, CDR3 DNA, CDR3 protein. A D gene is named only where the DNA matches it firmly. Some rows mark clone size as missing; the rest say once, few, many or name a class of expanded clone.

v_call: TRBV5-1
j_call: TRBJ2-7
clone_size: -
d_call: -
cdr3_nt: TGCGCCAGCAGCTTGGAATGGGGGACTGAGCAGTACTTC
cdr3_aa: CASSLEWGTEQYF

v_call: TRBV5-4
j_call: TRBJ2-3
clone_size: many
d_call: TRBD1
cdr3_nt: TGTGCCAGCAGCGTACCGGGACAGCGAAGCACAGATACGCAGTATTTT
cdr3_aa: CASSVPGQRSTDTQYF

v_call: TRBV4-1
j_call: TRBJ2-5
clone_size: -
d_call: TRBD1
cdr3_nt: TGCGCCAGCAGCCATACACAGGGGGAGGAGACCCAGTACTTC
cdr3_aa: CASSHTQGEETQYF

v_call: TRBV7-2
j_call: TRBJ2-5
clone_size: many
d_call: -
cdr3_nt: TGTGCCAGCAGCGACTCTTGGGGCGGGGAGACCCAGTACTTC
cdr3_aa: CASSDSWGGETQYF

v_call: TRBV30
j_call: TRBJ1-1
clone_size: many
d_call: -
cdr3_nt: TGTGCCTGGACGCGGGTAACTGAAGCTTTCTTT
cdr3_aa: CAWTRVTEAFF

v_call: TRBV5-1
j_call: TRBJ1-1
clone_size: many
d_call: -
cdr3_nt: TGCGCCAGCAGCTTGGGGTGGGAGTCTATGAACACTGAAGCTTTCTTT
cdr3_aa: CASSLGWESMNTEAFF

v_call: TRBV7-2
j_call: TRBJ1-2
clone_size: few
d_call: -
cdr3_nt: TGTGCCAGCAGGGTGGGGAGTTTGCATGGCTACACCTTC
cdr3_aa: CASRVGSLHGYTF

v_call: TRBV5-5
j_call: TRBJ1-3
clone_size: few
d_call: -
cdr3_nt: TGTGCCAGCCACCAATCGGGGACCCCTATAAACACCATATATTTT
cdr3_aa: CASHQSGTPINTIYF

v_call: TRBV5-1
j_call: TRBJ2-3
clone_size: few
d_call: TRBD2
cdr3_nt: TGCGCCAGCAGCATAGCGGGGGACACAGATACGCAGTATTTT
cdr3_aa: CASSIAGDTDTQYF

v_call: TRBV4-1
j_call: TRBJ2-3
clone_size: -
d_call: -
cdr3_nt: TGCGCCAGCAGTCCTGCGGGGGCTCCCACAGATACGCAGTATTTT
cdr3_aa: CASSPAGAPTDTQYF

v_call: TRBV6-6
j_call: TRBJ1-1
clone_size: few
d_call: -
cdr3_nt: TGTGCCAGCAGTTACGCTCAGGGGTACACTGAAGCTTTCTTT
cdr3_aa: CASSYAQGYTEAFF

v_call: TRBV18
j_call: TRBJ2-5
clone_size: -
d_call: -
cdr3_nt: TGTGCCAGCTCACCCGGGGGTTGGCGACAAGAGACCCAGTACTTC
cdr3_aa: CASSPGGWRQETQYF

v_call: TRBV6-2/TRBV6-3
j_call: TRBJ2-7
clone_size: few
d_call: -
cdr3_nt: TGTGCCAGCGGGGGCACTACAGGGAGCTCCTACGAGCAGTACTTC
cdr3_aa: CASGGTTGSSYEQYF

v_call: TRBV29-1
j_call: TRBJ1-1
clone_size: medium-sized
d_call: -
cdr3_nt: TGCAGCGTTGATGCGGGCAACGCTGAAGCTTTCTTT
cdr3_aa: CSVDAGNAEAFF

v_call: TRBV4-1
j_call: TRBJ1-2
clone_size: few
d_call: -
cdr3_nt: TGCGCCAGCAGCCAAGATCCTAGGGGTGGCTACACCTTC
cdr3_aa: CASSQDPRGGYTF

v_call: TRBV5-1
j_call: TRBJ2-4
clone_size: -
d_call: -
cdr3_nt: TGCGCCAGCAGCCCCGAACGGGTAGCCAAAAACATTCAGTACTTC
cdr3_aa: CASSPERVAKNIQYF

v_call: TRBV27
j_call: TRBJ2-3
clone_size: few
d_call: TRBD2
cdr3_nt: TGTGCCAGCAGTCTCTTACTAGCGGGGGGGCCGGCAGATACGCAGTATTTT
cdr3_aa: CASSLLLAGGPADTQYF

v_call: TRBV2
j_call: TRBJ1-1
clone_size: -
d_call: TRBD1
cdr3_nt: TGTGCCAGCAGTGGGACAGGGGGGAACACTGAAGCTTTCTTT
cdr3_aa: CASSGTGGNTEAFF

v_call: TRBV4-1
j_call: TRBJ1-1
clone_size: few
d_call: -
cdr3_nt: TGCGCCAGCAGCCAAAGGGGGGCCCCAGCTGAAGCTTTCTTT
cdr3_aa: CASSQRGAPAEAFF

v_call: TRBV5-1
j_call: TRBJ1-1
clone_size: many
d_call: -
cdr3_nt: TGCGCCAGCAGCTTTGGAGGGTCGGAGACTGAAGCTTTCTTT
cdr3_aa: CASSFGGSETEAFF

v_call: TRBV12-3/TRBV12-4
j_call: TRBJ2-1
clone_size: -
d_call: -
cdr3_nt: TGTGCCAGCAGCCCGACCCACAATGAGCAGTTCTTC
cdr3_aa: CASSPTHNEQFF

v_call: TRBV12-3/TRBV12-4
j_call: TRBJ1-1
clone_size: -
d_call: -
cdr3_nt: TGTGCCAGCAGTTTAACGCCGAGAGAAGCTTTCTTT
cdr3_aa: CASSLTPREAFF

v_call: TRBV7-2
j_call: TRBJ2-4
clone_size: few
d_call: -
cdr3_nt: TGTGCCAGCAGCTCCCCGGGACTTGAAGCCAAAAACATTCAGTACTTC
cdr3_aa: CASSSPGLEAKNIQYF

v_call: TRBV30
j_call: TRBJ1-2
clone_size: few
d_call: -
cdr3_nt: TGTGCCTGGAGTTATGAAGGGATCGATGACACCTTC
cdr3_aa: CAWSYEGIDDTF

v_call: TRBV3-1
j_call: TRBJ2-5
clone_size: few
d_call: TRBD2
cdr3_nt: TGTGCCAGCAGCCCTGGACTAGCGGTAACGTCGGAGACCCAGTACTTC
cdr3_aa: CASSPGLAVTSETQYF

v_call: TRBV27
j_call: TRBJ2-3
clone_size: -
d_call: TRBD2
cdr3_nt: TGTGCCAGTAGGAAACTAGCGGGGGGCACAGATACGCAGTATTTT
cdr3_aa: CASRKLAGGTDTQYF

v_call: TRBV9
j_call: TRBJ1-5
clone_size: -
d_call: -
cdr3_nt: TGTGCCAGCAGCGTAGGCCCCTTCGGGGGCAATCAGCCCCAGCATTTT
cdr3_aa: CASSVGPFGGNQPQHF

v_call: TRBV7-2
j_call: TRBJ1-4
clone_size: few
d_call: -
cdr3_nt: TGTGCCAGCAGCTGGACGTGGGGCGAGTTCCCTGAAAAACTGTTTTTT
cdr3_aa: CASSWTWGEFPEKLFF

v_call: TRBV6-5
j_call: TRBJ1-4
clone_size: -
d_call: -
cdr3_nt: TGTGCCAGCAGCCGAACACCCTCCAGTGAAAAACTGTTTTTT
cdr3_aa: CASSRTPSSEKLFF

v_call: TRBV12-3/TRBV12-4
j_call: TRBJ2-3
clone_size: few
d_call: TRBD2
cdr3_nt: TGTGCCAGCAGTTTACAACTAGCGGGGCCCCGGGGTACGCAGTATTTT
cdr3_aa: CASSLQLAGPRGTQYF

v_call: TRBV20-1
j_call: TRBJ2-3
clone_size: few
d_call: -
cdr3_nt: TGCAGTGCTGCGGCGGATACGCAGTATTTT
cdr3_aa: CSAAADTQYF

v_call: TRBV27
j_call: TRBJ2-2
clone_size: many
d_call: -
cdr3_nt: TGTGCCAGCAGTCCCGTTAACACCGGGGAGCTGTTTTTT
cdr3_aa: CASSPVNTGELFF

v_call: TRBV7-8
j_call: TRBJ2-4
clone_size: many
d_call: TRBD1
cdr3_nt: TGTGCCAGCAGCACGGACAGGGCGGGTAACATTCAGTACTTC
cdr3_aa: CASSTDRAGNIQYF

v_call: TRBV7-2
j_call: TRBJ2-2
clone_size: -
d_call: TRBD1
cdr3_nt: TGTGCCAGCAGCCTCCCAACAGGGGGCTTCGGGGAGCTGTTTTTT
cdr3_aa: CASSLPTGGFGELFF

v_call: TRBV4-3
j_call: TRBJ2-1
clone_size: many
d_call: -
cdr3_nt: TGCGCCAGCAGCCAAGATCTGAGGAATGAGCAGTTCTTC
cdr3_aa: CASSQDLRNEQFF

v_call: TRBV5-1
j_call: TRBJ1-5
clone_size: -
d_call: -
cdr3_nt: TGCGCCAGCAGCTTGTCCCCAGAGGGAAATCAGCCCCAGCATTTT
cdr3_aa: CASSLSPEGNQPQHF

v_call: TRBV12-3/TRBV12-4
j_call: TRBJ2-5
clone_size: few
d_call: TRBD1
cdr3_nt: TGTGCCAGCAGTCTCGGAGGACAGGACCAAGAGACCCAGTACTTC
cdr3_aa: CASSLGGQDQETQYF

v_call: TRBV20-1
j_call: TRBJ2-1
clone_size: -
d_call: -
cdr3_nt: TGCAGTGCTAGAGTTAGAGGGGTTCTTAATGAGCAGTTCTTC
cdr3_aa: CSARVRGVLNEQFF

v_call: TRBV5-1
j_call: TRBJ2-3
clone_size: few
d_call: TRBD1
cdr3_nt: TGCGCCAGCAGCCCATATCAGGGGGCAGATACGCAGTATTTT
cdr3_aa: CASSPYQGADTQYF

v_call: TRBV9
j_call: TRBJ1-4
clone_size: few
d_call: -
cdr3_nt: TGTGCCAGCAGCCCCAGCGGAAATAATGAAAAACTGTTTTTT
cdr3_aa: CASSPSGNNEKLFF

v_call: TRBV4-3
j_call: TRBJ2-2
clone_size: -
d_call: -
cdr3_nt: TGCGCCAGCAGCTCGCCGTGGTCCACCGGGGAGCTGTTTTTT
cdr3_aa: CASSSPWSTGELFF

v_call: TRBV12-3/TRBV12-4
j_call: TRBJ2-3
clone_size: -
d_call: TRBD2
cdr3_nt: TGTGCCAGCACCCCGACTAGCGGGGGCTCCCTAGATACGCAGTATTTT
cdr3_aa: CASTPTSGGSLDTQYF

v_call: TRBV7-2
j_call: TRBJ1-1
clone_size: many
d_call: TRBD1
cdr3_nt: TGTGCCAGCAGCTCCGGACAGGGGCGACTGAACACTGAAGCTTTCTTT
cdr3_aa: CASSSGQGRLNTEAFF

v_call: TRBV30
j_call: TRBJ2-3
clone_size: few
d_call: TRBD2
cdr3_nt: TGTGCCTGGAGTGCTGGTGCTAGCGGGGGAGTCGGGGATACGCAGTATTTT
cdr3_aa: CAWSAGASGGVGDTQYF

v_call: TRBV9
j_call: TRBJ2-2
clone_size: many
d_call: -
cdr3_nt: TGTGCCAGCAGCGTAGCATTAGGAGAGGGGAGAACCGGGGAGCTGTTTTTT
cdr3_aa: CASSVALGEGRTGELFF

v_call: TRBV4-1
j_call: TRBJ2-1
clone_size: few
d_call: TRBD2
cdr3_nt: TGCGCCAGCAGCCAGCGTACGGGACTAGGTCACAATGAGCAGTTCTTC
cdr3_aa: CASSQRTGLGHNEQFF

v_call: TRBV5-6
j_call: TRBJ1-1
clone_size: many
d_call: -
cdr3_nt: TGTGCCAGCAGCCCGGGGGGCGCCCCCCACACTGAAGCTTTCTTT
cdr3_aa: CASSPGGAPHTEAFF

v_call: TRBV6-5
j_call: TRBJ2-2
clone_size: few
d_call: TRBD2
cdr3_nt: TGTGCCAGCAGTCCAATAGGACTAGCGGGGGGATCGAACACCGGGGAGCTGTTTTTT
cdr3_aa: CASSPIGLAGGSNTGELFF

v_call: TRBV25-1
j_call: TRBJ2-3
clone_size: few
d_call: -
cdr3_nt: TGTGCCAGCAGGGAGCGGCTAAGCACAGATACGCAGTATTTT
cdr3_aa: CASRERLSTDTQYF

v_call: TRBV7-3
j_call: TRBJ2-2
clone_size: few
d_call: TRBD1
cdr3_nt: TGTGCCAGCAGCTTACAGGGGGCCGGCACCGGGGAGCTGTTTTTT
cdr3_aa: CASSLQGAGTGELFF

v_call: TRBV7-9
j_call: TRBJ2-5
clone_size: many
d_call: -
cdr3_nt: TGTGCCAGCAGCCCTGAGGCAGAGACCCAGTACTTC
cdr3_aa: CASSPEAETQYF

v_call: TRBV25-1
j_call: TRBJ1-2
clone_size: -
d_call: -
cdr3_nt: TGTGCCAGCAGTGAACCGACGGGGGCCTATGGCTACACCTTC
cdr3_aa: CASSEPTGAYGYTF

v_call: TRBV6-4
j_call: TRBJ2-1
clone_size: many
d_call: TRBD2
cdr3_nt: TGTGCCAGCAGTGACGGACTAGAAAACAATGAGCAGTTCTTC
cdr3_aa: CASSDGLENNEQFF

v_call: TRBV7-2
j_call: TRBJ2-3
clone_size: few
d_call: -
cdr3_nt: TGTGCCAGCAGCACCGGCCTCTCCACAGATACGCAGTATTTT
cdr3_aa: CASSTGLSTDTQYF